This TCR beta chain was obtained from a study of blood T cells in healthy people across ages. Whole-study findings and limits: Any conclusive comparison of naive versus antigen-experienced cells was prevented by using unsorted PBMCs.

Germline loops: CDR1 MDHEN, CDR2 SYDVKM. This CDR3 region has 13 residues. With 6 bases removed from V and 3 bases from J, the gap between germline ends came to 9 bases. Approximately 10 milliliters was the volume of peripheral blood drawn from each donor. Details on this clonotype: Antigen specificity is unknown.

Sample-barcoded 5' priming and a J-beta primer mix drove a second PCR of about 7 to 12 cycles. One entry per CDR3 protein, called by TCRdb with MiXCR from the 5' RACE reads. The sample holds roughly 1 million distinct CDR3 sequences, around 27% seen once. The same sample was also studied in work on T cells of mothers and their children. That paper adds: The people who donated were a few healthy Caucasian mothers and their six children.

V and J are TRBV28 and TRBJ1-5; D remains ambiguous. This receptor was identified in a girl aged 2 to 9 in good health. The sample comprised blood. CDR3 in DNA: TGTGCCAGCAGAGTAGGGAACAATCAGCCCCAGCATTTT. The encoded protein is CASRVGNNQPQHF.